This T cell receptor (beta chain) appears in the sequencing data of a study of shared clonotypes between healthy human individuals. This clone was recorded once. The same CDR3 arises from other DNA sequences in this sample as well. V shed 8 bases and J shed 2 bases, with 10 bases lying between them. CDR1 is SGHTA, CDR2 FQGNSA, per germline. The CDR3 sequence is 12 residues long. Libraries were prepared by immunoSEQ multiplex PCR; TCRdb keeps only in-frame clonotypes and omits some of them. The table shows millions of clones, with 85% to 95% occurring only once. V and J are TRBV7-2 and TRBJ2-7, with TRBD2 as a possible D gene (6 bases). Sequences were obtained from naive CD4+ T cells sorted from blood. The subset denotes: CD45RA+ positively selected. The receptor was derived from a man aged 18 to 30 in good health. CDR3 loop: CASSRGTYEQYF. Here the CDR3 DNA reads TGTGCCAGCTCACGGGGGACCTACGAGCAGTACTTC.